A selection of T cell receptor beta chains follows, all from one sample in a study of early T cells in non-severe SARS-CoV-2 infection. Each CDR3 protein is one row after TCRdb ran MiXCR on the 5' RACE reads. The sample contains tens of thousands of distinct CDR3 sequences, roughly 4.4% of which appear only once. Specimen: whole blood. These receptors originate from an adult who was a healthcare worker with PCR-confirmed SARS-CoV-2 infection or an uninfected control (not recorded which). Both conserved end residues are part of each CDR3. A D gene is named only where the DNA matches it firmly. Size is stated for part of the rows, as once, few or many counts, or as a class when the clone is expanded.

d_call j_call v_call clone_size cdr3_aa cdr3_nt
TRBD1 TRBJ2-1 TRBV15 many CATSTAPGQNYNEQFF TGTGCCACCAGCACGGCACCGGGACAGAACTACAATGAGCAGTTCTTC
- TRBJ1-2 TRBV10-3 many CAISEASVVGYTF TGTGCCATCAGTGAGGCCAGTGTCGTTGGCTACACCTTC
TRBD1 TRBJ2-3 TRBV7-6 many CASSPWDRWTSDTQYF TGTGCCAGCAGCCCCTGGGACAGGTGGACCTCAGATACGCAGTATTTT
- TRBJ2-5 TRBV27 few CASSRGTPQETQYF TGTGCCAGCAGTCGTGGGACACCCCAAGAGACCCAGTACTTC
- TRBJ1-4 TRBV10-2 - CASSPSGSTNEKLFF TGCGCCAGCAGTCCATCTGGATCAACTAATGAAAAACTGTTTTTT
- TRBJ1-2 TRBV3-1 few CASSQESGYTF TGTGCCAGCAGCCAAGAATCTGGCTACACCTTC
TRBD1 TRBJ2-7 TRBV29-1 many CSVEVDRGYEQYF TGCAGCGTTGAGGTGGACAGGGGCTACGAGCAGTACTTC
- TRBJ2-1 TRBV30 many CAWRIVLSSYNEQFF TGTGCCTGGAGAATAGTCCTGAGTTCCTACAATGAGCAGTTCTTC
TRBD2 TRBJ2-5 TRBV7-3 many CASSPDPGGETQYF TGTGCCAGCAGCCCCGATCCGGGAGGAGAGACCCAGTACTTC
TRBD1 TRBJ1-4 TRBV7-9 many CASSFGTGDEKLFF TGTGCCAGCAGTTTTGGGACAGGGGATGAAAAACTGTTTTTT
- TRBJ2-3 TRBV19 - CASSKRAPTGDTQYF TGTGCCAGTAGTAAAAGGGCACCCACGGGAGATACGCAGTATTTT
- TRBJ2-1 TRBV11-2 many CASSLLPGPYNEQFF TGTGCCAGCAGCTTGTTGCCCGGGCCCTACAATGAGCAGTTCTTC
- TRBJ2-5 TRBV7-3 many CASSSSTGTRETQYF TGTGCCAGCAGCTCCTCAACCGGGACAAGGGAGACCCAGTACTTC
- TRBJ1-6 TRBV6-6 many CASSYAGGENSPLHF TGTGCCAGCAGTTACGCGGGAGGCGAAAATTCACCCCTCCACTTT
- TRBJ1-4 TRBV7-9 - CASSLSRGEGEKLFF TGTGCCAGCAGCTTATCTCGAGGGGAAGGTGAAAAACTGTTTTTT
- TRBJ2-3 TRBV14 - CASSPIRGTQYF TGTGCCAGCAGCCCCATTCGGGGTACGCAGTATTTT
TRBD2 TRBJ2-1 TRBV4-2 many CASSQGPGTTFNEQFF TGTGCCAGCAGCCAGGGACCCGGGACTACTTTCAATGAGCAGTTCTTC
- TRBJ2-7 TRBV6-4 many CASKTSPGSYEQYF TGTGCCAGCAAGACTTCCCCTGGGTCCTACGAGCAGTACTTC
TRBD2 TRBJ2-3 TRBV2 - CASTVSGGEDTQYF TGTGCCAGCACCGTTAGCGGGGGGGAGGATACGCAGTATTTT
- TRBJ1-1 TRBV24-1 many CATKDRKNTEAFF TGTGCCACCAAAGACAGAAAGAACACTGAAGCTTTCTTT
TRBD1 TRBJ2-5 TRBV20-1 many CSARGTGGETQYF TGCAGTGCTAGAGGGACAGGGGGCGAGACCCAGTACTTC
- TRBJ2-3 TRBV20-1 many CSAVQWGGLTDTQYF TGCAGTGCGGTCCAGTGGGGGGGCCTCACAGATACGCAGTATTTT
- TRBJ1-2 TRBV20-1 many CSAAVDSDYGYTF TGCAGTGCTGCCGTAGATTCAGATTATGGCTACACCTTC
- TRBJ2-6 TRBV29-1 many CSASTDSGANVLTF TGCAGCGCCTCGACAGACTCTGGGGCCAACGTCCTGACTTTC
TRBD2 TRBJ2-1 TRBV29-1 many CSVERGGRNEQFF TGCAGCGTTGAGCGGGGGGGCAGGAATGAGCAGTTCTTC
- TRBJ1-2 TRBV27 - CASSFGQSHNYGYTF TGTGCCAGCAGCTTCGGACAGTCTCATAACTATGGCTACACCTTC
- TRBJ2-3 TRBV6-2/TRBV6-3 many CASPHLNGTDTQYF TGTGCCAGCCCCCACCTGAATGGGACAGATACGCAGTATTTT
- TRBJ2-2 TRBV7-3 few CASSFRPTGELFF TGTGCCAGCAGCTTTAGGCCAACCGGGGAGCTGTTTTTT
- TRBJ2-7 TRBV5-1 - CASSMQPGRQSYEQYF TGCGCCAGCAGCATGCAACCGGGACGGCAGTCCTACGAGCAGTACTTC
TRBD2 TRBJ2-7 TRBV5-1 few CASSFSLAGGPRNEQYF TGCGCCAGCAGCTTCAGTCTAGCGGGGGGACCCCGTAACGAGCAGTACTTC
- TRBJ2-7 TRBV29-1 few CSVSGSTYEQYF TGCAGCGTGTCCGGAAGCACCTACGAGCAGTACTTC
- TRBJ2-5 TRBV19 few CASTARSRETQYF TGTGCCAGTACCGCCCGGAGTCGGGAGACCCAGTACTTC
- TRBJ2-7 TRBV25-1 - CASSSDTSSYEQYF TGTGCCAGCAGTTCCGACACGAGCTCCTACGAGCAGTACTTC
TRBD1 TRBJ2-7 TRBV20-1 many CSARGRMGSEQYF TGCAGTGCGAGGGGGCGGATGGGAAGCGAGCAGTACTTC
- TRBJ1-2 TRBV7-2 many CASSLARHGYTF TGTGCCAGCAGCTTAGCAAGGCACGGCTACACCTTC
- TRBJ2-5 TRBV5-1 many CASSDDPHGETQYF TGCGCCAGCAGCGACGACCCCCACGGAGAGACCCAGTACTTC
- TRBJ2-7 TRBV18 - CASSPFPQSYEQYF TGTGCCAGCTCACCTTTCCCGCAGTCCTACGAGCAGTACTTC
- TRBJ1-1 TRBV7-3 many CASSLNWGHVGAFF TGTGCCAGCAGCTTAAATTGGGGACATGTTGGAGCTTTCTTT
- TRBJ2-6 TRBV5-6 few CASSPRRYGANVLTF TGTGCCAGCAGCCCGCGCCGGTACGGGGCCAACGTCCTGACTTTC
- TRBJ1-1 TRBV29-1 medium-sized CSVEDRKAFF TGCAGCGTTGAAGATCGGAAAGCTTTCTTT
- TRBJ1-2 TRBV27 many CASSPLRQANGYTF TGTGCCAGCAGTCCACTCAGACAGGCTAATGGCTACACCTTC
TRBD1 TRBJ2-2 TRBV19 many CASNMDRAGELFF TGTGCCAGTAACATGGACAGGGCCGGGGAGCTGTTTTTT
- TRBJ2-5 TRBV29-1 many CSGQRGKETQYF TGCAGCGGACAGAGAGGGAAGGAGACCCAGTACTTC
TRBD1 TRBJ1-2 TRBV5-1 few CASSGRQGANVNYGYTF TGCGCCAGCAGCGGACGACAGGGGGCCAACGTGAACTATGGCTACACCTTC
- TRBJ1-2 TRBV20-1 many CSARRQENYGYTF TGCAGTGCTAGACGGCAGGAAAACTATGGCTACACCTTC
- TRBJ2-7 TRBV10-3 many CAISESLGEQYF TGTGCCATCAGTGAGTCGCTGGGGGAGCAGTACTTC
- TRBJ1-2 TRBV30 - CAWSGGSGYTF TGTGCCTGGAGTGGGGGAAGTGGCTACACCTTC
- TRBJ2-3 TRBV5-6 many CASSLPGSTDTQYF TGTGCCAGCAGCTTGCCGGGGAGCACAGATACGCAGTATTTT
- TRBJ1-5 TRBV19 many CASSMAEHQPQHF TGTGCCAGTAGTATGGCAGAGCACCAGCCCCAGCATTTT
- TRBJ2-1 TRBV29-1 many CSVGQNEQFF TGCAGCGTTGGTCAAAATGAGCAGTTCTTC
- TRBJ1-1 TRBV21-1 few CASHPKEGTEAFF TGTGCCAGCCACCCAAAAGAGGGCACTGAAGCTTTCTTT
- TRBJ1-2 TRBV5-1 many CASSLAEFGNGYTF TGCGCCAGCAGCTTGGCGGAGTTCGGGAATGGCTACACCTTC
- TRBJ1-4 TRBV19 - CAAGETNEKLFF TGTGCAGCCGGGGAGACTAATGAAAAACTGTTTTTT
- TRBJ2-3 TRBV11-2 many CASSDGSTPTTDTQYF TGTGCCAGCAGCGATGGGTCCACACCGACGACAGATACGCAGTATTTT
- TRBJ1-1 TRBV7-6 - CASSLATTGSRTEAFF TGTGCCAGCAGCTTAGCTACCACAGGGTCCCGGACTGAAGCTTTCTTT
TRBD1 TRBJ1-5 TRBV2 few CASSEARGGVQPQHF TGTGCCAGCAGTGAAGCGCGAGGGGGCGTTCAGCCCCAGCATTTT
TRBD2 TRBJ2-3 TRBV20-1 many CSAYAGTSVRDTQYF TGCAGTGCTTACGCCGGGACTAGCGTCAGAGATACGCAGTATTTT
- TRBJ1-2 TRBV11-1 many CASSSGPNYGYTF TGTGCCAGCAGTTCGGGCCCTAACTATGGCTACACCTTC
TRBD1 TRBJ2-2 TRBV7-3 many CASSLMRQGAQNGELFF TGTGCCAGCAGCTTAATGCGACAGGGGGCGCAAAACGGGGAGCTGTTTTTT